These 27 T cell receptor beta chains were all obtained from the same sample, sequenced in a study of identical twins. MiXCR, run by TCRdb on the 5' RACE reads, gives a single entry per CDR3 protein. The repertoire consists of 400,000 to 550,000 distinct CDR3 sequences, with roughly an eighth occurring once and the leading ten covering about 0.94%. The sample also formed part of further work on yellow fever vaccine responses in identical twins.

Input material: CD4+ T cells sorted from blood. Receptor source: a young woman in good health.

This rearrangement joins TRBV18 to TRBJ2-4; D ambiguous. This CDR3 comprises 15 residues. From germline, CDR1 is KGHSH and CDR2 LQKENI. V lost 0 bases to trimming and J lost 0 bases, with 6 bases between them. CDR3 loop: CASSPPSLAKNIQYF. The CDR3 DNA is TGTGCCAGCTCACCACCCAGCCTAGCCAAAAACATTCAGTACTTC.

This clonotype was seen only a few times. The V gene is TRBV30, the J gene TRBJ2-3; TRBD2 is a possible D gene (6 bases). The CDR3 runs to 14 residues. Trimming took off 0 bases at V and 5 bases at J, with 12 bases between the two ends. The germline V gene has CDR1 GTSNPN and CDR2 SVGIG (reference sequence). The CDR3 nucleotides are TGTGCCTGGAGTGTACGCGGGGTAAGAGATACGCAGTATTTT. This translates into CAWSVRGVRDTQYF.

CDR3 sequence (DNA): TGTGCCAGCAGCGTCAGTCGGGGCACCGGGGAGCTGTTTTTT. This sequence encodes CASSVSRGTGELFF. This chain links TRBV9 with TRBJ2-2, with a possible D match to TRBD2 (5 bases). This CDR3 is built from 14 residues. CDR1 is SGDLS and CDR2 is YYNGEE in the germline V gene. Trimming pared 2 bases from V and 4 bases from J, leaving 9 bases between.

This rearrangement joins TRBV4-2 to TRBJ2-2, with D unclear. The length of the CDR3 is 14 residues. CDR1 is LGHNA, CDR2 YNFKEQ, per germline. V gave up 1 base and J gave up 5 bases, with 8 bases separating them. The CDR3 region has the DNA TGTGCCAGCAGCCAAGTACGAGGAACCGGGGAGCTGTTTTTT. Protein product: CASSQVRGTGELFF.

The V call is TRBV20-1, the J call TRBJ1-2; TRBD1 aligns across 9 bases. The CDR3 extends over 15 amino acids. The germline gives CDR1 DFQATT, CDR2 SNEGSKA (reference sequence). V lost 3 bases and J lost 2; bases outside the gene matches: 7. The DNA of the CDR3 is TGCAGTGCTAGTGGGACAGGGACGACGAACTATGGCTACACCTTC. Translated: CSASGTGTTNYGYTF.

The chain joins TRBV20-1 to TRBJ1-1; D gene uncertain. The CDR3 is 15 amino acids. Trimming pared 0 bases from V and 8 bases from J, leaving 19 bases between. The germline gives CDR1 DFQATT, CDR2 SNEGSKA (reference sequence). This chain's CDR3 is CSAREEGRMLQEAFF. Here the CDR3 DNA reads TGCAGTGCTAGAGAGGAGGGCAGGATGCTCCAAGAAGCTTTCTTT.

V usage is TRBV28 and J usage is TRBJ2-7; 9 bases are shared with TRBD2. CDR1 MDHEN and CDR2 SYDVKM come from the germline V gene. The CDR3 loop spans 18 amino acids. V gave up 8 bases and J gave up 0 bases; unmatched junction bases: 17. CDR3 region: CASDNPAGGPVSSYEQYF. In DNA form, the CDR3 reads TGTGCCAGCGATAACCCAGCGGGAGGCCCTGTTAGCTCCTACGAGCAGTACTTC.

This clonotype has only a few counts. V is TRBV5-6 and J is TRBJ1-6; TRBD1 is a possible D gene (5 bases). This CDR3 region has 15 residues. Looked up from germline, CDR1 is SGHDT and CDR2 is YYEEEE. V lost 1 base and J 9 bases, leaving 14 bases between the germline ends. DNA of the CDR3: TGTGCCAGCAGCTTGAGGGGCCCTCCGGGTTCACCCCTCCACTTT. Amino acid sequence: CASSLRGPPGSPLHF.

This clonotype appeared many times. The chain couples TRBV9 to TRBJ2-3; 8 bases are a match to TRBD2. Germline V gives CDR1 SGDLS, CDR2 YYNGEE. This CDR3 has 16 amino acids. Trimming took 0 bases from V and 2 from J; bases not matched to a gene: 5. The CDR3 is CASSVASGRHTDTQYF. The CDR3 DNA reads as TGTGCCAGCAGCGTAGCGAGCGGGAGACACACAGATACGCAGTATTTT.

This clonotype has just a few counts. The gene calls are TRBV6-1 and TRBJ2-2; D uncertain. Deletions cut 6 bases from V and 7 bases from J, with 18 bases between. Germline V gene data show CDR1 as MNHNS and CDR2 as SASEGT. This CDR3 spans 15 amino acids. The CDR3 loop is CASSLSPGSGGELFF. The CDR3 DNA follows: TGTGCCAGCAGCCTGAGCCCGGGTTCCGGCGGGGAGCTGTTTTTT.

This clonotype has only a few counts. The genes are TRBV6-1 and TRBJ2-3; no clear D gene. Germline assignment: CDR1 MNHNS and CDR2 SASEGT. Trimming removed 1 base from V and 1 base from J, with 6 bases in between. CDR3 length equals 14 residues. The CDR3 loop is CASSEVWGTDTQYF. DNA for the CDR3: TGTGCCAGCAGTGAAGTTTGGGGCACAGATACGCAGTATTTT.

The V and J genes are TRBV20-1 and TRBJ2-3; 16 nucleotides line up with TRBD2. The CDR3 runs to 18 residues. V lost 1 base and J lost 3; bases outside the gene matches: 7. The V gene's germline CDR1 is DFQATT and CDR2 SNEGSKA (reference sequence). The CDR3 nucleotides are TGCAGTGCTAGAGGTTTCGGGACTAGCGGGGGGGAGACAGATACGCAGTATTTT. Translating gives CSARGFGTSGGETDTQYF.

There are a few counts of this clonotype. V usage is TRBV7-2 and J usage is TRBJ2-7; 8 nucleotides line up with TRBD1. V lost 5 bases, J lost 5 bases, and 5 bases stayed unmatched. Per germline, CDR1 SGHTA and CDR2 FQGNSA. The CDR3 covers 13 residues. CDR3 region: CASSGDRGDEQYF. DNA of the CDR3: TGTGCCAGCAGCGGCGACAGGGGCGACGAGCAGTACTTC.

This clonotype was picked up a small number of times. This sequence joins TRBV5-1 and TRBJ2-7, with 10 bases fitting TRBD2. Germline loops: CDR1 SGHRS, CDR2 YFSETQ. The V and J ends lost 0 bases and 0 bases, in that order; junction bases with no gene match: 9. This CDR3 has 18 amino acids. The CDR3 region has the DNA TGCGCCAGCAGCTTGGTATCTCTAGCGGGAGCAAACTCCTACGAGCAGTACTTC. Translation gives CASSLVSLAGANSYEQYF.

At least ten counts were recorded for this clonotype. The DNA for the CDR3 is TGTGCCAGCAGCTTAATAGCGGGGCCGCAAGAGACCCAGTACTTC. Translated, it gives CASSLIAGPQETQYF. The V gene is TRBV7-3, the J gene TRBJ2-5, with TRBD2 identical over 8 bases. V gave up 1 base and J gave up 2 bases; unmatched junction bases: 3. This CDR3 is built from 15 residues. Germline V lookup: CDR1 SGHTA, CDR2 FQGTGA.

The sample holds a few counts of this clonotype. The V call is TRBV29-1, the J call TRBJ2-5; tentative D call: TRBD2 (5 bases). The CDR3 length is 15 residues. V lost 3 bases, J lost 1 base, and 15 bases lay in between. Germline CDR1 SQVTM, CDR2 ANQGSEA. The CDR3 region is CSVDRRARTQETQYF. The CDR3 DNA is TGCAGCGTTGATAGGCGGGCCCGTACCCAAGAGACCCAGTACTTC. Full variable domain (rest looked up from reference TRBV29-1 and TRBJ2-5): SAVISQKPSRDICQRGTSLTIQCQVDSQVTMMFWYRQQPGQSLTLIATANQGSEATYESGFVIDKFPISRPNLTFSTLTVSNMSPEDSSIYLCSVDRRARTQETQYFGPGTRLLVL.

This clonotype turned up a few times. V and J are TRBV6-5 and TRBJ2-7; D unresolved. The length of the CDR3 is 15 residues. Germline CDR1 MNHEY, CDR2 SVGAGI. The germline V and J ends were trimmed by 0 bases and 4 bases, with 13 bases remaining between them. The CDR3 sequence: CASSYSRSLGYEQYF. Here the CDR3 DNA reads TGTGCCAGCAGTTACTCCCGATCCCTGGGGTACGAGCAGTACTTC.

This clonotype was detected only a few times. The chain employs TRBV27 and TRBJ2-7; a possible D gene is TRBD2 (5 bases). Trimming shortened V by 0 bases and J by 4 bases, and 7 bases separated the two germline ends. CDR1 and CDR2 (germline): MNHEY, SMNVEV (reference sequence). This CDR3 spans 13 amino acids. The CDR3 spells CASSLSWEYEQYF. In nucleotides, the CDR3 is TGTGCCAGCAGTTTATCTTGGGAGTACGAGCAGTACTTC.

A note on this clonotype: This may be a read error, as it is one base from a much larger clone. J is TRBJ2-5 and V is TRBV12-3 or TRBV12-4; D is unclear. V dropped 7 bases and J dropped 4 bases, with 13 bases sitting between them. The CDR3 loop spans 13 amino acids. CDR3 loop: CASILSSGETQYF. CDR3 DNA sequence: TGTGCCAGCATTTTGAGTTCGGGAGAGACCCAGTACTTC.

This clonotype appeared many times. One end of the junction fails to match germline, which may point to a read error. The J gene is TRBJ2-7, the V gene TRBV7-2; D might be TRBD2 (5 bases). The length of the CDR3 is 11 residues. Germline CDR1 reads SGHTA; CDR2 reads FQGNSA. The CDR3 DNA is TGTGCCAGCAGCCTAGCCGAGGAGCAGTACTTC. Protein product: CASSLAEEQYF.

This clonotype was detected many times. The chain couples TRBV12-3 or TRBV12-4 to TRBJ1-3; D remains unclear. Trimming cost V 4 bases and J 7 bases, with 8 bases left between them. The CDR3 runs to 12 residues. CDR3 protein: CASSWVANTIYF. The CDR3 DNA sequence: TGTGCCAGCAGTTGGGTAGCCAACACCATATATTTT.

The chain carries TRBV20-1 and TRBJ2-7; the D gene is possibly TRBD1 (6 bases). Germline CDR1 reads DFQATT; CDR2 reads SNEGSKA (reference sequence). CDR3 length: 15 amino acids. V was pared by 4 bases and J by 0 bases, with 16 bases between. CDR3 sequence: CSAIFWGRGSYEQYF. The CDR3 nucleotides read TGCAGTGCTATTTTTTGGGGGCGCGGCTCCTACGAGCAGTACTTC.

The chain employs TRBV2 and TRBJ2-2; D possibly corresponds to TRBD1 (6 bases). The CDR3 runs to 16 residues. Trimming left V 7 bases short and J 1 base short, with 16 bases between. The germline V gene encodes CDR1 SNHLY and CDR2 FYNNEI. The DNA for the CDR3 is TGTGCCAGCAAGTTGAGTAGGGACATGAACACCGGGGAGCTGTTTTTT. Translating it yields CASKLSRDMNTGELFF.

This rearrangement joins TRBV6-5 to TRBJ2-1; D remains ambiguous. The V and J ends lost 3 bases and 6 bases respectively, with 12 bases between them. CDR1 is MNHEY, CDR2 SVGAGI, per germline. The CDR3 consists of 14 residues. CDR3 sequence: CASSYLRDLNEQFF. CDR3 in DNA: TGTGCCAGCAGTTATCTTAGGGATCTCAATGAGCAGTTCTTC.

This clonotype was seen ten or more times. The V call is TRBV28, the J call TRBJ2-7; D remains unclear. Germline assignment: CDR1 MDHEN and CDR2 SYDVKM. The CDR3 consists of 11 residues. With 6 bases removed from V and 3 bases from J, the gap between germline ends came to 6 bases. For the CDR3, the DNA is TGTGCCAGCAGCTCCAACTACGAGCAGTACTTC. This sequence encodes CASSSNYEQYF.

This clonotype was seen ten or more times. The chain recombines TRBV12-3 or TRBV12-4 with TRBJ1-2, with no clear D. The V end was cut by 5 bases, the J end by 5 bases, with 9 bases between. This CDR3 region has 12 residues. The CDR3 nucleotides read TGTGCCAGCAGTCACCAGAGATATGGCTACACCTTC. Protein sequence: CASSHQRYGYTF.

The rearrangement joins TRBV11-3 to TRBJ2-3, with 7 bases that match TRBD2. The germline V gene has CDR1 SGHNT and CDR2 YENEEA. The CDR3 extends over 16 amino acids. With V trimmed by 5 bases and J by 5 bases, 13 bases remained unmatched. CDR3 sequence reads: CASSISGTASGDTQYF. CDR3 coding DNA: TGTGCCAGCAGCATCAGCGGGACCGCCAGTGGAGATACGCAGTATTTT. Filled out from reference TRBV11-3 and TRBJ2-3, the complete variable domain reads EAGVVQSPRYKIIEKKQPVAFWCNPISGHNTLYWYLQNLGQGPELLIRYENEEAVDDSQLPKDRFSAERLKGVDSTLKIQPAELGDSAVYLCASSISGTASGDTQYFGPGTRLTVL.